Detailed here is one T cell receptor (beta chain). What it binds is not known. The data were obtained in a study of T-cell reconstitution after alpha-beta-depleted transplantation in children. Study-wide results and limits: Newly generated T cells supplied most T-cell counts and diversity one year post-transplant.

Looked up from germline, CDR1 is SEHNR and CDR2 is FQNEAQ (reference sequence). The CDR3 totals 12 residues. Between the trimmed V and J ends, which lost 4 bases and 2 bases, there was a span of 6 bases. Construction of the TCRbeta library involved unique molecular identifiers. TCRdb redid the calling of the PCR reads with MiXCR, one entry per CDR3 protein. The sample consists of 700,000 to 950,000 distinct CDR3 sequences, less than 20% of them appearing once. This sample comprised PBMCs, mostly from graft donor cells, obtained 360 days after TCRalphabeta/CD19-depleted stem cell transplant. The TCR sequence derives from a male patient under 18 who had a stem cell transplant for acute lymphoblastic leukemia, so the T cells may come from the graft donor. This chain uses TRBV7-9 with TRBJ2-7; no clear D. CDR3 sequence: CASSSTTYEQYF. The CDR3 bases are TGTGCCAGCAGCTCCACAACCTACGAGCAGTACTTC.